Sequencing of this T cell receptor (beta chain) was carried out in a study of CD8 T cells in ankylosing spondylitis. The study's findings and limits: Disease-linked clones had a CD8+ phenotype and relatively low frequency in peripheral blood. From matched ankylosing spondylitis synovial fluid, disease-linked clones were reportedly recovered at significantly enriched levels. A TCR beta motif of roughly 8 highly homologous variants seemed to mark ankylosing spondylitis blood.

Germline V gene sequence: CDR1 MNHEY, CDR2 SMNVEV (reference sequence). The CDR3 contains 14 residues. With molecular barcodes, quantitative 5'-RACE was used to make the TCR beta libraries. TCRdb re-called the 5' RACE reads through MiXCR, storing one row per CDR3 protein. The table shows 450,000 to 550,000 distinct CDR3 sequences, with 5.3% occurring only once. In its sample, this clonotype was seen many times. Its cognate antigen is unknown. The junction and the germline gene differ at one end; a read error may be behind it. The V gene is TRBV27, the J gene TRBJ1-2, with TRBD1 matching 11 bases. This clonotype was sampled from a male donor with ankylosing spondylitis. The sequencing sample was made of blood, either unsorted or a sorted T cell fraction (not recorded which). For the CDR3, the DNA is TGTGCCAGCAGTACCCTACCGGGACAGGGGGTCTACCCCTTC. Encoded protein: CASSTLPGQGVYPF.